The 19 T cell receptor beta chains below all came from one sample that was sequenced in a study of blood T cell repertoires in COVID-19. Repertoires were generated with immunoSEQ multiplex PCR, while TCRdb's copy carries only in-frame clones and drops some. Altogether tens of thousands of clones are present, 75% to 80% being singletons, with the ten largest covering around 25%. Sequences were obtained from peripheral blood. Source of these receptors: a human donor in a cohort sampled during active COVID-19.

The chain combines TRBV13 with TRBJ1-2; TRBD1 aligns across 9 bases. V gave up 4 bases and J gave up 6 bases; unmatched junction bases: 0. Per germline, CDR1 PRHDT and CDR2 FYEKMQ (reference sequence). The CDR3 covers 12 residues. The CDR3 region is CASSWDRDGYTF. CDR3 DNA: TGTGCCAGCAGCTGGGACAGGGATGGCTACACCTTC.

The CDR3 coding sequence is TGCGCCAGCAGCCAGCTTCCCGGGTCCTACAATGAGCAGTTCTTC. Encoded protein: CASSQLPGSYNEQFF. V usage is TRBV4-1 and J usage is TRBJ2-1; no firm D call. Trimming removed 3 bases at V and 1 base at J, with 10 bases between. Germline lookup yields CDR1 MGHRA and CDR2 YSYEKL. This CDR3 spans 15 amino acids.

The chain uses TRBV6-5 and TRBJ2-1, with D perhaps matching TRBD2 (6 bases). V shed 6 bases and J shed 5 bases, with 17 bases lying between them. This CDR3 has 15 residues. Looked up from germline, CDR1 is MNHEY and CDR2 is SVGAGI. DNA of the CDR3: TGTGCCAGCAGAAGATCCGGGACTTTCAACAATGAGCAGTTCTTC. This sequence encodes CASRRSGTFNNEQFF.

The V and J genes are TRBV28 and TRBJ2-7; TRBD1 matches 7 bases. This CDR3 spans 14 amino acids. J was trimmed by 2 bases and V by 4 bases; bases with no gene match: 5. Germline V gene sequence: CDR1 MDHEN, CDR2 SYDVKM. CDR3 sequence: CASSSGGGTYEQYF. In DNA, the CDR3 is TGTGCCAGCAGTTCAGGGGGTGGTACCTACGAGCAGTACTTC.

About this clone: The DNA is omitted, as the CDR3 cannot be located on it reliably, and the CDR3 follows TCRdb's listing. V and J are TRBV12-1 and TRBJ2-3; TRBD2, as called in the table, went unchecked against the DNA. TRBV12-1 is recorded as a pseudogene. The CDR3 is 21 amino acids in total, end residues counted. The chain's CDR3 is CASSFARGTSGREVNTDTQYF.

The chain recombines TRBV24-1 with TRBJ2-2; 13 bases align to TRBD2. The CDR3 length is 19 residues. Germline V CDR1 and CDR2: KGHDR, SFDVKD. The ends lost 4 bases at V and 5 bases at J; junction bases unmatched: 12. CDR3 sequence (DNA): TGTGCCACCAGTGACTCCGCCACTAGCGGGAGGGCCCGTACCGGGGAGCTGTTTTTT. Protein product: CATSDSATSGRARTGELFF.

The chain is built from TRBV19 and TRBJ1-2; D is undetermined. CDR3 length: 13 amino acids. Germline CDR1 LNHDA, CDR2 SQIVND (reference sequence). The V end lost 1 base, the J end lost 4 bases, and 7 bases lay between the germline ends. CDR3 sequence reads: CASSIAGSYGYTF. The CDR3 DNA follows: TGTGCCAGTAGTATAGCCGGGTCCTATGGCTACACCTTC. Supplemented by reference TRBV19 and TRBJ1-2, the full variable domain reads DGGITQSPKYLFRKEGQNVTLSCEQNLNHDAMYWYRQDPGQGLRLIYYSQIVNDFQKGDIAEGYSVSREKKESFPLTVTSAQKNPTAFYLCASSIAGSYGYTFGSGTRLTVV.

This chain uses TRBV6-5 with TRBJ1-1, with D possibly TRBD1 on 6 matching bases. Trimming removed 0 bases from V and 8 bases from J, with 13 bases in between. The CDR3 has 14 amino acids. Germline assignment: CDR1 MNHEY and CDR2 SVGAGI. CDR3 DNA sequence: TGTGCCAGCAGTTACTCGACTGGGGGCTCAGAAGCTTTCTTT. This sequence encodes CASSYSTGGSEAFF.

As DNA, the CDR3 is TGCGCCAGCAGCTTGGTGGCTAGCGGGAGGGCCGCCGGGGAGCTGTTTTTT. Protein: CASSLVASGRAAGELFF. The chain employs TRBV5-1 and TRBJ2-2; 12 nucleotides match TRBD2. V lost 0 bases and J lost 6; bases outside the gene matches: 6. CDR3 length equals 17 residues. CDR1 and CDR2 from the germline V gene are SGHRS and YFSETQ.

V gene TRBV4-1 combines with J gene TRBJ1-2; perhaps TRBD1 as D (6 bases). Germline V gives CDR1 MGHRA, CDR2 YSYEKL. V shed 0 bases and J shed 3 bases, with 17 bases lying between them. This CDR3 spans 17 amino acids. The chain's CDR3 is CASSQEFSAGVYYGYTF. In DNA form, the CDR3 reads TGCGCCAGCAGCCAAGAATTCTCGGCAGGGGTGTACTATGGCTACACCTTC.

The chain is built from TRBV3-1 (or the pseudogene TRBV3-2) and TRBJ2-5; 15 bases are shared with TRBD2. The V gene's germline CDR1 is LGHDT and CDR2 YNNKEL (reference sequence). This CDR3 contains 15 residues. The junction had 2 bases not matched to a gene; V was cut back by 6 bases and J by 3 bases. For the CDR3, the DNA is TGTGCCAGCAGAGGGACTAGCGGGGGGAAAGAGACCCAGTACTTC. Translating gives CASRGTSGGKETQYF.

The chain joins TRBV3-1 (or the pseudogene TRBV3-2) to TRBJ2-2; 7 bases are shared with TRBD2. This CDR3 is 16 amino acids long. The V segment lost 4 bases and the J segment 4 bases; nucleotides outside the gene matches: 9. CDR1 is LGHDT, CDR2 YNNKEL, per germline (reference sequence). The CDR3 loop is CASSLRGRAGTGELFF. CDR3 sequence (DNA): TGTGCCAGCAGCCTACGGGGGAGGGCCGGCACCGGGGAGCTGTTTTTT.

This chain uses TRBV5-6 with TRBJ2-5; 9 bases fit TRBD2. The CDR3 is 14 amino acids. Trimming at V came to 4 bases and at J to 5 bases, leaving 6 bases not matched to a gene. Germline V gives CDR1 SGHDT, CDR2 YYEEEE. For the CDR3, the DNA is TGTGCCAGCAGCCCCAGGACTAGCGAGGAGACCCAGTACTTC. It specifies CASSPRTSEETQYF.

The chain joins TRBV7-3 to TRBJ2-2; D possibly corresponds to TRBD1 (6 bases). The ends were cut back, 6 bases at V and 5 bases at J, with 10 bases in the middle. CDR3 length: 13 amino acids. CDR1 is SGHTA and CDR2 is FQGTGA in the germline V gene. The CDR3 is CASRHTGTGELFF. The CDR3 coding sequence is TGTGCCAGCAGACACACAGGGACCGGGGAGCTGTTTTTT.

This chain links TRBV5-4 with TRBJ2-5, with 11 bases matching TRBD2. V shed 3 bases and J 3 bases; nucleotides not matched to a gene: 7. The CDR3 runs to 16 residues. The germline V gene encodes CDR1 SGHNT and CDR2 YYREEE (reference sequence). The CDR3 region is CASSSAGLADKETQYF. Written as DNA, the CDR3 is TGTGCCAGCAGCTCCGCGGGACTAGCGGACAAAGAGACCCAGTACTTC. The full variable domain, its missing parts supplied by reference TRBV5-4 and TRBJ2-5, is ETGVTQSPTHLIKTRGQQVTLRCSSQSGHNTVSWYQQALGQGPQFIFQYYREEENGRGNFPPRFSGLQFPNYSSELNVNALELDDSALYLCASSSAGLADKETQYFGPGTRLLVL.

This sequence joins TRBV4-1 and TRBJ2-5, with 14 bases identical to TRBD2. The V segment lost 0 bases and the J segment 4 bases; nucleotides outside the gene matches: 10. The CDR3 sequence is 19 residues long. Germline V lookup: CDR1 MGHRA, CDR2 YSYEKL. The CDR3: CASSQDLTSGGARRETQYF. CDR3 bases: TGCGCCAGCAGCCAAGATTTGACTAGCGGGGGGGCTCGCCGAGAGACCCAGTACTTC.

The chain carries TRBV6-2 or TRBV6-3 and TRBJ1-5; no clear D. This CDR3 spans 17 amino acids. CDR1 and CDR2 from the germline V gene are MNHEY and SVGEGT. The V gene lost 0 bases and the J gene lost 0 bases, with 12 bases spanning the gap. The CDR3 reads CASSYSIADISNQPQHF. The CDR3 coding sequence is TGTGCCAGCAGTTACTCGATCGCAGATATTAGCAATCAGCCCCAGCATTTT.

The V gene is TRBV2, the J gene TRBJ2-7; tentatively, D is TRBD2 (5 bases). With 4 bases removed from V and 6 bases from J, the gap between germline ends came to 13 bases. The CDR3 consists of 13 residues. Germline CDR1 reads SNHLY; CDR2 reads FYNNEI. The CDR3 coding sequence is TGTGCCAGCAGTGGTAAGGGTGCGGGCGAGCAGTACTTC. Amino acid sequence: CASSGKGAGEQYF.

This chain links TRBV5-1 with TRBJ2-6; D gene unclear. V lost 3 bases to trimming and J lost 4 bases, with 11 bases between them. Germline-derived CDR1 and CDR2 are SGHRS and YFSETQ. The CDR3 length is 15 residues. CDR3: CASSYTASGANVLTF. CDR3 DNA: TGCGCCAGCAGCTATACAGCCAGCGGGGCCAACGTCCTGACTTTC.